This TCR beta chain was observed in a study of cytomegalovirus exposure and HLA in healthy donors. Researchers ran the PCR with 60 Vbeta and 13 Jbeta primers. Sequencing was performed with immunoSEQ multiplex PCR; in TCRdb, only in-frame clones are kept and a portion is missing. The repertoire holds roughly 100,000 clones, with nearly 15% as singletons. Germline CDR1 reads SGHAT; CDR2 reads FQNNGV. The CDR3 is made up of 14 amino acids. V dropped 4 bases and J dropped 0 bases, with 8 bases sitting between them. This clone was detected once. The source material was PBMCs. The sequence derives from a female donor in good health and CMV-seronegative. This sequence joins TRBV11-2 and TRBJ2-3, with D possibly being TRBD2 (5 bases). CDR3 nucleotide sequence: TGTGCCAGCAGCTCTAGCCATAGCACAGATACGCAGTATTTT. Protein: CASSSSHSTDTQYF.